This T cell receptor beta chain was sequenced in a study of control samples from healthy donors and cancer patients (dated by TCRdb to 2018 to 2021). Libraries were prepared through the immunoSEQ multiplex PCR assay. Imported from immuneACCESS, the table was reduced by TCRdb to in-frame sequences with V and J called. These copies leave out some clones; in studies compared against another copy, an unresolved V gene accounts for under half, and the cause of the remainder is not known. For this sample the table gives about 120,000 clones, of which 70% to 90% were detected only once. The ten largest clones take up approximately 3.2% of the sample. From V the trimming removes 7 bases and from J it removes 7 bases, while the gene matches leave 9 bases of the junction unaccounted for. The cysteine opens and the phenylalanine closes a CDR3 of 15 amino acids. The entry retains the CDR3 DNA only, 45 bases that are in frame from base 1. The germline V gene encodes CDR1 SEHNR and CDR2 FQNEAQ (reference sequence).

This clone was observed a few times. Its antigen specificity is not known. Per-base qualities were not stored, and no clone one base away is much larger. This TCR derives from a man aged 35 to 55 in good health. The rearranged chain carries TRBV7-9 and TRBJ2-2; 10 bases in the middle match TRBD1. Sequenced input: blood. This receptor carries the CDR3 CASNPGQGEDGELFF. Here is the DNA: TGTGCCAGCAACCCCGGACAGGGGGAGGACGGGGAGCTGTTTTTT.